Below are 30 T cell receptor beta chains sequenced from a single sample in a study of Ad26.COV2.S vaccination and SARS-CoV-2 variants. Stated treatment: some 20 received Ad26.COV2.S at low or high dose, single or two shots; several received placebo; per-sample allocation not given. Day 63 after the first vaccine or placebo injection was the time point for sampling. Some clones are missing from TCRdb's copy, which holds only in-frame ones; the method was immunoSEQ multiplex PCR. The table shows roughly 420,000 clones, with roughly 88% occurring only once. The sample consisted of peripheral blood, taken in a trial of Ad26.COV2.S vaccine versus placebo. The receptors come from a person between 18 and 65 years old who received the Ad26.COV2.S COVID-19 vaccine or a placebo.

The chain is built from TRBV6-5 and TRBJ1-2, with D unresolved. Germline CDR1 and CDR2: MNHEY and SVGAGI. This CDR3 is built from 13 residues. The V end lost 6 bases, the J end lost 5 bases, and 13 bases lay between the germline ends. The CDR3 spells CASSNNARYGYTF. The CDR3 DNA follows: TGTGCCAGCAGCAATAACGCCCGGTATGGCTACACCTTC.

The chain couples TRBV4-2 to TRBJ2-7; TRBD1 or TRBD2 may be the D gene (5 bases each). This CDR3 has 13 amino acids. With 0 bases removed from V and 6 bases from J, the gap between germline ends came to 9 bases. Germline-derived CDR1 and CDR2 are LGHNA and YNFKEQ. The CDR3 nucleotides read TGTGCCAGCAGCCAAGATCAAGGGACCGAGCAGTACTTC. Protein sequence: CASSQDQGTEQYF.

The V gene is TRBV30, the J gene TRBJ2-2; D gene ambiguous. The CDR3 is made up of 13 amino acids. Germline CDR1 and CDR2: GTSNPN and SVGIG (reference sequence). V lost 0 bases and J 6 bases, leaving 8 bases between the germline ends. CDR3 protein: CAWSVLGAGELFF. In DNA form, the CDR3 reads TGTGCCTGGAGTGTACTGGGTGCCGGGGAGCTGTTTTTT.

CDR3 DNA sequence: TGCGCCAGCAGCCAAGGGGATTACAATGAGCAGTTCTTC. Protein product: CASSQGDYNEQFF. The chain recombines TRBV4-1 with TRBJ2-1; no clear D. This CDR3 is 13 amino acids long. Trimming cost V 1 base and J 4 bases, with 5 bases left between them. CDR1 and CDR2 from the germline V gene are MGHRA and YSYEKL.

A remark on this clone: Other DNA variants within this sample encode the same CDR3. The rearrangement joins TRBV4-1 to TRBJ2-7; 8 bases map to TRBD1. Germline lookup yields CDR1 MGHRA and CDR2 YSYEKL. The J segment lost 1 base and the V segment lost 3 bases, leaving 2 bases of the junction unmatched. This CDR3 spans 14 amino acids. The CDR3 DNA is TGCGCCAGCAGCCACGGACAGGGTTCCTACGAGCAGTACTTC. Its translation is CASSHGQGSYEQYF.

The chain is built from TRBV28 and TRBJ2-3, with 10 nucleotides matching TRBD2. In germline, CDR1 is MDHEN, CDR2 SYDVKM. CDR3 size: 15 residues. The junction had 0 bases not matched to a gene; V was cut back by 2 bases and J by 1 base. The DNA for the CDR3 is TGTGCCAGCAGTTTACTAGCGGGGGGCACAGATACGCAGTATTTT. It specifies CASSLLAGGTDTQYF.

The rearrangement joins TRBV3-1 (or the pseudogene TRBV3-2) to TRBJ1-4; 7 bases are a match to TRBD1. CDR1 LGHDT and CDR2 YNNKEL come from the germline V gene (reference sequence). CDR3 size: 16 residues. Germline trimming cut 3 bases from V and 8 bases from J; bases unmatched to any gene: 12. CDR3 sequence reads: CASSQARDSTWEKLFF. DNA for the CDR3: TGTGCCAGCAGCCAGGCCCGGGACAGCACTTGGGAAAAACTGTTTTTT.

The chain is built from TRBV5-4 and TRBJ2-7; maybe TRBD2 (7 bases). There are 15 residues in the CDR3. V gave up 2 bases and J gave up 3 bases, with 15 bases separating them. Germline loops: CDR1 SGHNT, CDR2 YYREEE (reference sequence). CDR3 bases: TGTGCCAGCAGCTTAGTACGGGGGGCCTTCTACGAGCAGTACTTC. It translates to CASSLVRGAFYEQYF.

This chain connects TRBV6-5 to TRBJ2-1; D uncertain. Germline assignment: CDR1 MNHEY and CDR2 SVGAGI. Between the trimmed V and J ends, which lost 4 bases and 10 bases, there was a span of 17 bases. CDR3 length: 14 residues. The CDR3 spells CASSSASFTVEQFF. In nucleotides, the CDR3 is TGTGCCAGCAGTTCCGCTTCCTTCACAGTGGAGCAGTTCTTC.

This chain links TRBV9 with TRBJ2-5; the match to TRBD1 covers 7 bases. The germline V gene encodes CDR1 SGDLS and CDR2 YYNGEE. The trim removed 0 bases at V and 0 bases at J, leaving 2 bases unmatched. The CDR3 is made up of 15 amino acids. This chain's CDR3 is CASSVGDRDQETQYF. The CDR3 DNA sequence: TGTGCCAGCAGCGTAGGGGACAGAGACCAAGAGACCCAGTACTTC.

This chain uses TRBV6-2 or TRBV6-3 with TRBJ1-2; D is possibly TRBD1 (5 bases). The V gene's germline CDR1 is MNHEY and CDR2 SVGEGT. Trimming left V 1 base short and J 6 bases short, with 12 bases between. This CDR3 comprises 14 residues. The CDR3 DNA sequence: TGTGCCAGCAGTTACTGGAGCAGGGCGGATGGCTACACCTTC. This translates into CASSYWSRADGYTF.

The rearrangement uses TRBV4-3 and TRBJ1-6, with no clear D. The germline gives CDR1 LGHNA, CDR2 YSLEER. There are 13 residues in the CDR3. Trimming cost V 1 base and J 10 bases, with 8 bases left between them. CDR3 in amino acids: CASSQGSESPLHF. The CDR3, as DNA: TGCGCCAGCAGCCAAGGGTCCGAGTCACCCCTCCACTTT.

This chain connects TRBV3-1 (or the pseudogene TRBV3-2) to TRBJ2-5; D remains unclear. In germline, CDR1 is LGHDT, CDR2 YNNKEL (reference sequence). Trimming left V 2 bases short and J 2 bases short, with 15 bases between. CDR3 length equals 16 residues. For the CDR3, the DNA is TGTGCCAGCAGCCAAATGAGGTGGGGTAGACAAGAGACCCAGTACTTC. Translation: CASSQMRWGRQETQYF.

In DNA, the CDR3 is TGTGCCAGCAGCCGACCTCGACCCTTGATTAGCGGGGACATCTCCTACGAGCAGTACTTC. Translation: CASSRPRPLISGDISYEQYF. The chain employs TRBV6-2 or TRBV6-3 and TRBJ2-7, with 8 bases that match TRBD2. The J segment lost 0 bases and the V segment lost 6 bases, leaving 22 bases of the junction unmatched. CDR3 length equals 20 residues. Per the germline V gene, CDR1 is MNHEY and CDR2 is SVGEGT.

This chain connects TRBV6-2 or TRBV6-3 to TRBJ2-7, with D maybe TRBD1 (5 bases). The CDR3 contains 15 residues. CDR1 is MNHEY and CDR2 is SVGEGT in the germline V gene. V was pared by 6 bases and J by 2 bases, with 17 bases between. The CDR3 protein is CASSLPRVGTYEQYF. The CDR3 DNA reads TGTGCCAGCAGCTTACCCAGGGTAGGGACCTACGAGCAGTACTTC.

The chain has TRBV7-9 and TRBJ1-1; TRBD1 might be the D (6 bases). The V end was cut by 5 bases, the J end by 1 base, with 17 bases between. The V gene's germline CDR1 is SEHNR and CDR2 FQNEAQ (reference sequence). CDR3 size: 16 residues. CDR3 nucleotides: TGTGCCAGCAGCCCACCGCACGGGACATCGAACACTGAAGCTTTCTTT. It translates to CASSPPHGTSNTEAFF.

About this clone: The same CDR3 also results from other DNA sequences found in this sample. This chain's CDR3 is CASSVATSNQPQHF. CDR3 coding DNA: TGTGCCAGCAGCGTAGCTACAAGCAATCAGCCCCAGCATTTT. The chain couples TRBV9 to TRBJ1-5; unclear D gene. The CDR3 is 14 amino acids. The V end was cut by 0 bases, the J end by 1 base, with 5 bases between. Germline V gene data show CDR1 as SGDLS and CDR2 as YYNGEE.

The rearrangement joins TRBV10-3 to TRBJ2-7, with TRBD2 as a possible D gene (7 bases). Per the germline V gene, CDR1 is ENHRY and CDR2 is SYGVKD. The CDR3 contains 13 residues. Trimming left V 9 bases short and J 10 bases short, with 22 bases between. CDR3 in amino acids: CAMTEGGGIPQYF. CDR3 nucleotides: TGTGCCATGACCGAGGGAGGGGGAATCCCCCAGTACTTC.

This clone was seen once. The V and J genes are TRBV5-5 and TRBJ1-4; no clear D. Trimming shortened V by 4 bases and J by 0 bases, and 10 bases separated the two germline ends. The length of the CDR3 is 15 residues. Looked up from germline, CDR1 is SGHKS and CDR2 is YYEKEE (reference sequence). The CDR3, as DNA: TGTGCCAGCAGCCCGGAGGTTGCAACTAATGAAAAACTGTTTTTT. Amino acid sequence: CASSPEVATNEKLFF.

This sequence joins TRBV29-1 and TRBJ1-2; tentative D call: TRBD1 (6 bases). Germline-derived CDR1 and CDR2 are SQVTM and ANQGSEA. This CDR3 region has 11 residues. The CDR3 region is CGQSDTYGYTF. The DNA for the CDR3 is TGCGGACAGAGTGACACCTATGGCTACACCTTC.

Details on this clone: Other DNA sequences in this sample translate to the same CDR3. This rearrangement joins TRBV7-2 to TRBJ2-2; D not resolved. The V end lost 0 bases, the J end lost 0 bases, and 8 bases lay between the germline ends. The CDR3 runs 16 residues. Looked up from germline, CDR1 is SGHTA and CDR2 is FQGNSA. As DNA, the CDR3 is TGTGCCAGCAGCTTAGCGGGCGGCGCGAACACCGGGGAGCTGTTTTTT. It encodes CASSLAGGANTGELFF.

This clone appeared a single time. J is TRBJ2-3 and V is TRBV5-1; possible D gene TRBD2, 5 bases. The CDR3 is 12 residues long. V was cut by 0 bases and J by 12 bases, with 11 bases left in between. The germline gives CDR1 SGHRS, CDR2 YFSETQ. The CDR3 region is CASSLGGRGQYF. CDR3 nucleotide sequence: TGCGCCAGCAGCTTGGGCGGCCGGGGTCAGTATTTT.

This chain joins TRBV5-6 and TRBJ1-2, with D unresolved. Looked up from germline, CDR1 is SGHDT and CDR2 is YYEEEE. This CDR3 has 12 amino acids. V was trimmed by 1 base and J by 7 bases, leaving 8 bases between them. CDR3: CASSLRTSGYTF. CDR3 bases: TGTGCCAGCAGCTTGAGGACCTCTGGCTACACCTTC.

This clone was detected only once. This chain joins TRBV6-5 and TRBJ1-1; maybe TRBD1 (6 bases). CDR1 is MNHEY, CDR2 SVGAGI, per germline. Between the trimmed V and J ends, which lost 6 bases and 6 bases, there was a span of 17 bases. The CDR3 runs to 14 residues. The CDR3 DNA sequence: TGTGCCAGCAGCCAAGGGGGGGGTAGGGCTGAAGCTTTCTTT. Translation: CASSQGGGRAEAFF.

J is TRBJ1-2 and V is TRBV19; TRBD1 aligns across 7 bases. J lost 4 bases, V lost 1 base, and 6 bases had no gene match. The CDR3 loop spans 15 amino acids. Germline assignment: CDR1 LNHDA and CDR2 SQIVND (reference sequence). The CDR3 spells CASSIGTGDPYGYTF. The CDR3 DNA reads TGTGCCAGTAGTATAGGTACAGGGGATCCCTATGGCTACACCTTC.

The chain employs TRBV7-2 and TRBJ2-2, with D unclear. Germline CDR1 and CDR2: SGHTA and FQGNSA. CDR3 length: 13 residues. V was shortened by 2 bases and J by 5 bases, with 6 bases between the two germline ends. CDR3 coding DNA: TGTGCCAGCAGCTTATCCGGGACCGGGGAGCTGTTTTTT. Its protein is CASSLSGTGELFF.

The chain joins TRBV2 to TRBJ1-2; 11 bases fit TRBD1. The CDR3 length is 17 residues. Trimming took 3 bases from V and 0 from J; bases not matched to a gene: 6. Per the germline V gene, CDR1 is SNHLY and CDR2 is FYNNEI. CDR3 coding DNA: TGTGCCAGCAGTGATACCGGACAGGGGGCCCCTAACTATGGCTACACCTTC. It translates to CASSDTGQGAPNYGYTF.

The gene calls are TRBV7-2 and TRBJ2-7; D is possibly TRBD2 (5 bases). CDR1 is SGHTA, CDR2 FQGNSA, per germline. Trimming cost V 5 bases and J 0 bases, with 14 bases left between them. CDR3 length equals 15 residues. CDR3 nucleotides: TGTGCCAGCAGCCTACCAGCGGAGAGCTCCTACGAGCAGTACTTC. It yields the protein CASSLPAESSYEQYF.

The chain carries TRBV7-2 and TRBJ2-7; TRBD2 matches 8 bases. This CDR3 has 15 amino acids. CDR1 is SGHTA, CDR2 FQGNSA, per germline. With V trimmed by 1 base and J by 0 bases, 2 bases remained unmatched. The CDR3 coding sequence is TGTGCCAGCAGCTTAGGACTAGCGAGCTCCTACGAGCAGTACTTC. Its translation: CASSLGLASSYEQYF.

The chain is built from TRBV3-1 (or the pseudogene TRBV3-2) and TRBJ2-3; D ambiguous. CDR1 and CDR2 from the germline V gene are LGHDT and YNNKEL (reference sequence). Trimming left V 4 bases short and J 2 bases short, with 10 bases between. The CDR3 consists of 14 residues. CDR3 amino acids: CASSRLDYTDTQYF. Written as DNA, the CDR3 is TGTGCCAGCAGCCGGCTAGATTACACAGATACGCAGTATTTT.